What follows is one T cell receptor beta chain and its context. Its antigen is unknown. The entry originates in a study of T cell responses to AZD1222 COVID-19 vaccine. Study results and caveats: The donor cohort was predominantly white British with a female majority, and clonal diversity may have been underestimated. Spike-specific TCR breadth and depth both grew after two AZD1222 doses.

The assay was immunoSEQ multiplex PCR, and TCRdb's table has in-frame clones only and misses some. This sample has 140,000 to 150,000 clones, with roughly 90% found just once. The CDR3 contains 13 residues. V was trimmed by 5 bases and J by 6 bases, leaving 13 bases between them. From germline, CDR1 is LNHDA and CDR2 SQIVND (reference sequence). The sequences come from peripheral blood, collected 28 days after the second AZD1222 dose. The sequence came from an adult who received the AZD1222 COVID-19 vaccine. The V and J genes are TRBV19 and TRBJ1-2; no clear D. In DNA, the CDR3 is TGTGCCAGTAGTTCCCGACGGTTGGATGGCTACACCTTC. Translated: CASSSRRLDGYTF.